What follows are 23 T cell receptor beta chains derived from one specimen sequenced in a study of OX40 agonist ivuxolimab in advanced cancers. Here immunoSEQ multiplex PCR was the method, and the copy in TCRdb shows in-frame clones only, minus some. The table includes nearly 110,000 clones, 90% detected once. This material consisted of CD4+ or CD8+ T cells sorted from blood, taken in a trial of the OX40 agonist ivuxolimab. The receptors shown here come from an adult with an advanced solid tumor such as melanoma, head and neck, liver or kidney cancer.

The rearrangement uses TRBV27 and TRBJ2-5; TRBD1 or TRBD2 may be the D gene (5 bases each). V gave up 8 bases and J gave up 5 bases, with 12 bases separating them. Germline V lookup: CDR1 MNHEY, CDR2 SMNVEV (reference sequence). CDR3 length: 12 residues. The CDR3 protein is CASGMGVETQYF. The CDR3 nucleotides read TGTGCCAGCGGGATGGGGGTGGAGACCCAGTACTTC.

The chain joins TRBV5-1 to TRBJ2-5; 7 positions match TRBD1. J was trimmed by 4 bases and V by 3 bases; bases with no gene match: 6. The CDR3 spans 14 residues. CDR1 is SGHRS, CDR2 YFSETQ, per germline. DNA of the CDR3: TGCGCCAGCAGCTCGCCGGGACAGCGAGAGACCCAGTACTTC. Its translation is CASSSPGQRETQYF.

The V gene is TRBV2, the J gene TRBJ2-3; D may be TRBD1 or TRBD2 (6 bases each). In germline, CDR1 is SNHLY, CDR2 FYNNEI. The CDR3 totals 13 residues. Between the trimmed V and J ends, which lost 4 bases and 5 bases, there was a span of 10 bases. CDR3 nucleotides: TGTGCCAGCAGTGCCCGGGGGCGAGATACGCAGTATTTT. Its translation: CASSARGRDTQYF.

The chain carries TRBV5-4 and TRBJ1-2; D possibly corresponds to TRBD1 (6 bases). The CDR3 totals 15 residues. Trimming left V 4 bases short and J 0 bases short, with 13 bases between. CDR1 and CDR2 from the germline V gene are SGHNT and YYREEE (reference sequence). CDR3 loop: CASSTGQTTNYGYTF. CDR3 in DNA: TGTGCCAGCAGCACAGGACAGACGACTAACTATGGCTACACCTTC.

This clone was found a few times. CDR3 protein: CAWSGRPSNYGYTF. Here the CDR3 DNA reads TGTGCCTGGAGTGGGCGTCCTTCTAACTATGGCTACACCTTC. The V gene is TRBV30, the J gene TRBJ1-2; unclear D gene. Germline loops: CDR1 GTSNPN, CDR2 SVGIG (reference sequence). V gave up 1 base and J gave up 0 bases, with 9 bases separating them. This CDR3 region has 14 residues.

The chain joins TRBV7-9 to TRBJ2-5, with 10 bases lining up with TRBD1. The CDR3 is 14 residues long. Germline trimming cut 5 bases from V and 4 bases from J; bases unmatched to any gene: 4. Germline V gene lookup returns CDR1 SEHNR and CDR2 FQNEAQ (reference sequence). CDR3 amino acids: CASSVDRGLETQYF. In nucleotides, the CDR3 is TGTGCCAGCAGCGTAGACAGGGGGCTAGAGACCCAGTACTTC.

The chain has TRBV4-3 and TRBJ1-6; 9 nucleotides agree with TRBD1. J lost 7 bases, V lost 5 bases, and 12 bases had no gene match. CDR3 length: 17 amino acids. Per the germline V gene, CDR1 is LGHNA and CDR2 is YSLEER. The DNA of the CDR3 is TGCGCCAGCAGCGTCATCCGCGGACAGGGGCTCAATTCACCCCTCCACTTT. Protein product: CASSVIRGQGLNSPLHF.

This chain connects TRBV6-6 to TRBJ2-5, with D tentatively TRBD2 (7 bases). Trimming pared 6 bases from V and 5 bases from J, leaving 19 bases between. The CDR3 has 15 residues. Germline V gives CDR1 MNHNY, CDR2 SVGAGI (reference sequence). DNA of the CDR3: TGTGCCAGCAGCCCCACCGGAGGGGGAGGGGAGACCCAGTACTTC. Its translation is CASSPTGGGGETQYF.

The chain recombines TRBV15 with TRBJ2-3, with D perhaps matching TRBD2 (5 bases). This CDR3 region has 19 residues. Trimming cost V 0 bases and J 0 bases, with 19 bases left between them. Germline CDR1 and CDR2: LNHNV and YYDKDF (reference sequence). In nucleotides, the CDR3 is TGTGCCACCAGCAGAGATCTCCCGGCGGCGGGTGCTAGCACAGATACGCAGTATTTT. Translating it yields CATSRDLPAAGASTDTQYF.

The V call is TRBV7-8, the J call TRBJ2-7; D might be TRBD1 (6 bases). CDR3 length: 18 residues. V dropped 5 bases and J dropped 2 bases, with 25 bases sitting between them. Germline V CDR1 and CDR2: SGHVS, FQNEAQ. For the CDR3, the DNA is TGTGCCAGCAGCCCGTACCCCCCCTCGCACAGGGCCGCCTACGAGCAGTACTTC. This codes for CASSPYPPSHRAAYEQYF.

The rearrangement uses TRBV7-9 and TRBJ2-2; TRBD1 or TRBD2 may be the D gene (5 bases each). V shed 7 bases and J shed 4 bases, with 16 bases lying between them. The germline V gene encodes CDR1 SEHNR and CDR2 FQNEAQ (reference sequence). The CDR3 totals 15 residues. This CDR3 reads CASTLGVFSTGELFF. CDR3 DNA: TGTGCCAGCACCTTGGGGGTCTTTTCCACCGGGGAGCTGTTTTTT.

Of note for this clone: In the same sample, other DNA sequences code for this CDR3. The chain is built from TRBV27 and TRBJ1-4, with unresolved D. The CDR3 length is 14 residues. Germline V lookup: CDR1 MNHEY, CDR2 SMNVEV (reference sequence). With 2 bases removed from V and 8 bases from J, the gap between germline ends came to 12 bases. The chain's CDR3 is CASSLRRVGEKLFF. The CDR3 nucleotides are TGTGCCAGCAGTTTAAGGAGGGTTGGCGAAAAACTGTTTTTT. Full variable domain (outside the CDR3, taken from reference TRBV27 and TRBJ1-4): EAQVTQNPRYLITVTGKKLTVTCSQNMNHEYMSWYRQDPGLGLRQIYYSMNVEVTDKGDVPEGYKVSRKEKRNFPLILESPSPNQTSLYFCASSLRRVGEKLFFGSGTQLSVL.

This clone is a singleton in its sample. This chain joins TRBV27 and TRBJ1-5; D unresolved. V dropped 5 bases and J dropped 3 bases, with 14 bases sitting between them. From germline, CDR1 is MNHEY and CDR2 SMNVEV (reference sequence). This CDR3 is built from 15 residues. The CDR3 is CASSPLMSLNQPQHF. The CDR3 DNA follows: TGTGCCAGCAGTCCCCTCATGAGTCTCAATCAGCCCCAGCATTTT.

This clone was recorded only once. The rearrangement links TRBV28 to TRBJ2-1; 10 bases agree with TRBD1. The CDR3 extends over 15 amino acids. Germline CDR1 MDHEN, CDR2 SYDVKM. V was clipped by 6 bases and J by 5 bases; unmatched bases: 7. The CDR3, as DNA: TGTGCCAGCAGGACGACAGGGGGCTCGCACAATGAGCAGTTCTTC. Its protein is CASRTTGGSHNEQFF.

The gene calls are TRBV7-2 and TRBJ1-2; D is unclear. Germline CDR1 and CDR2: SGHTA and FQGNSA. The length of the CDR3 is 15 residues. Trimming took off 4 bases at V and 10 bases at J, with 22 bases between the two ends. The CDR3 DNA sequence: TGTGCCAGCAGCTCCCCACCTCTTGGACCTTCCTCCTACACCTTC. This codes for CASSSPPLGPSSYTF.

This chain connects TRBV15 to TRBJ2-3; TRBD2 matches at 7 bases. The ends lost 3 bases at V and 2 bases at J; junction bases unmatched: 8. CDR1 and CDR2 (germline): LNHNV, YYDKDF (reference sequence). The CDR3 sequence is 16 residues long. The DNA of the CDR3 is TGTGCCACCAGCAGTGGGGGGGACTCTATCACAGATACGCAGTATTTT. As protein: CATSSGGDSITDTQYF. Based on the CDR3 plus reference TRBV15 and TRBJ2-3, the full variable domain is DAMVIQNPRYQVTQFGKPVTLSCSQTLNHNVMYWYQQKSSQAPKLLFHYYDKDFNNEADTPDNFQSRRPNTSFCFLDIRSPGLGDTAMYLCATSSGGDSITDTQYFGPGTRLTVL.

This clone has a single count. V usage is TRBV29-1 and J usage is TRBJ2-5, with D possibly being TRBD2 (7 bases). V was clipped by 0 bases and J by 5 bases, with 19 bases between them. The V gene's germline CDR1 is SQVTM and CDR2 ANQGSEA. The CDR3 runs 16 residues. The CDR3 DNA reads as TGCAGCGTTGAAGACCCCACTCTGAGGGGGGGGGAGACCCAGTACTTC. Protein: CSVEDPTLRGGETQYF.

The chain has TRBV10-3 and TRBJ1-6; no firm D call. With 2 bases removed from V and 0 bases from J, the gap between germline ends came to 8 bases. Germline CDR1 is ENHRY and CDR2 is SYGVKD. The CDR3 contains 16 residues. This CDR3 is CAISETLSSYNSPLHF. Here the CDR3 DNA reads TGTGCCATCAGTGAGACATTGAGCTCCTATAATTCACCCCTCCACTTT.

This chain joins TRBV28 and TRBJ2-5; D might be TRBD2 (5 bases). Trimming pared 4 bases from V and 5 bases from J, leaving 11 bases between. Germline V gives CDR1 MDHEN, CDR2 SYDVKM. There are 13 residues in the CDR3. This CDR3 reads CASSSHPGETQYF. CDR3 DNA sequence: TGTGCCAGCAGTTCTCACCCGGGGGAGACCCAGTACTTC.

The V and J genes are TRBV30 and TRBJ2-7; the D gene is possibly TRBD1 (5 bases). Germline values: CDR1 GTSNPN, CDR2 SVGIG (reference sequence). The CDR3 contains 11 residues. Between the trimmed V and J ends, which lost 8 bases and 4 bases, there was a span of 12 bases. In DNA form, the CDR3 reads TGTGCCGGCGGCAGGGCATACGAGCAGTACTTC. The encoded protein is CAGGRAYEQYF.

The rearrangement joins TRBV5-8 to TRBJ1-5; D ambiguous. Germline CDR1 SGHTS, CDR2 YDEGEE. V lost 4 bases and J 3 bases, leaving 11 bases between the germline ends. This CDR3 has 14 residues. In nucleotides, the CDR3 is TGTGCCAGCAGCCGCCGACAACACAATCAGCCCCAGCATTTT. Its translation is CASSRRQHNQPQHF.

V gene TRBV21-1 combines with J gene TRBJ2-1; TRBD1 is taken as the D call from the table, unchecked against the DNA. TRBV21-1 is a pseudogene. The CDR3 has 16 amino acids. DNA of the CDR3: TGTGCCAGCAGCAAAGGACCCAGGGGATCCTACAATGAGCAGTTCTTC. Its protein is CASSKGPRGSYNEQFF.

The chain uses TRBV9 and TRBJ2-4; no definite D call. V dropped 10 bases and J dropped 5 bases, with 16 bases sitting between them. The CDR3 is 13 amino acids. The germline CDR1 and CDR2 sequences are SGDLS and YYNGEE. The CDR3 region has the DNA TGTGCCGCAATTCCCCCCAGTGAAAACATTCAGTACTTC. Protein product: CAAIPPSENIQYF.